Reported below is one TCR beta chain. The source of the sample is a study of blood T cell repertoires in COVID-19. Study-level information: Acute and convalescent COVID-19 samples came from the United States, Italy and Spain. PBMCs, B-cell-depleted T cells, or T cells were the source of the cDNA or gDNA that made up the material.

Original methodology: How many nucleated cells were present was estimated from reference gene primer amplification. The data were produced by immunoSEQ multiplex PCR, yet TCRdb's version contains in-frame clones alone and is incomplete. V, J and clone size are those of that table, while D and trimming were read from the DNA. The sample has hundreds of thousands of clones, more than 80% seen once. The CDR3 runs to 14 residues. The germline V gene has CDR1 MNHEY and CDR2 SVGEGT. The trim removed 5 bases at V and 7 bases at J, leaving 7 bases unmatched. This TCR derives from a man aged 35 to 55 with acute or convalescent COVID-19. The J gene is TRBJ2-1, the V gene TRBV6-2 or TRBV6-3; 8 positions agree with TRBD1. What was sequenced was peripheral blood. The CDR3 DNA reads as TGTGCCAGCAGTACAGGGGGATTAATAAATGAGCAGTTCTTC. Protein product: CASSTGGLINEQFF.